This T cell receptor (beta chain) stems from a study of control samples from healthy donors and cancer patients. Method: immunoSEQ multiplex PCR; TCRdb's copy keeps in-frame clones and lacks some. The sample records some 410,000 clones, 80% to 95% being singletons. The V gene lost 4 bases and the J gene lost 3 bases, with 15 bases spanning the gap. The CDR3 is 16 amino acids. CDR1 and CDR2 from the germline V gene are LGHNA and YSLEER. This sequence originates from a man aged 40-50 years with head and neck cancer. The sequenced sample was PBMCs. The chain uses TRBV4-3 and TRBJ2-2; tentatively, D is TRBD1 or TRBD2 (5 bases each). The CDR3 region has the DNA TGCGCCAGCAGCCGAGGGGACCCGTCCCACACCGGGGAGCTGTTTTTT. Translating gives CASSRGDPSHTGELFF.